This entry lists 4 T cell receptor beta chains sequenced from one sample in a study of T cells in Graves' hyperthyroidism and ophthalmopathy. It was RNA transcripts that yielded the amplified TCR beta CDR3 regions. With the HTBI primer set, the TCR CDR3 went through a first round of RT-PCR. In TCRdb, the multiplex PCR reads were re-called with MiXCR into one record per CDR3 protein. This sample has more than 500,000 distinct CDR3 sequences, with 15% to 20% found just once. The sample taken for sequencing was blood. These receptors were taken from a young woman with Graves' hyperthyroidism.

This clonotype was detected many times. The chain carries TRBV11-3 and TRBJ2-7, with D perhaps TRBD2 (6 bases). Germline V lookup: CDR1 SGHNT, CDR2 YENEEA. Between the trimmed V and J ends, which lost 5 bases and 0 bases, there was a span of 14 bases. This CDR3 region has 15 residues. The CDR3 is CASSLGAGSSYEQYF. CDR3 nucleotides: TGTGCCAGCAGCCTCGGGGCGGGGAGCTCCTACGAGCAGTACTTC.

This chain joins TRBV12-3 or TRBV12-4 and TRBJ2-3, with D possibly matching TRBD1 (7 bases). Trimming left V 3 bases short and J 2 bases short, with 21 bases between. CDR3 length equals 18 residues. CDR3 coding DNA: TGTGCCAGCAGTTTCTCAGGGGGAGCGGAGCGGGTCACAGATACGCAGTATTTT. Amino acids: CASSFSGGAERVTDTQYF.

This clonotype was counted at least ten times. J is TRBJ2-1 and V is TRBV7-3; 11 nucleotides line up with TRBD2. The CDR3 has 15 amino acids. In germline, CDR1 is SGHTA, CDR2 FQGTGA. V shed 5 bases, J shed 8 bases, and the junction held 8 bases outside the gene matches. The DNA for the CDR3 is TGTGCCAGCAGCCCGCGACTAGCGGGGCTGGATGAGCAGTTCTTC. This translates into CASSPRLAGLDEQFF.

This clonotype was seen many times. V usage is TRBV12-3 or TRBV12-4 and J usage is TRBJ2-1; no definite D call. The CDR3 covers 11 residues. The V end was cut by 2 bases, the J end by 8 bases, with 4 bases between. CDR3 nucleotides: TGTGCCAGCAGTTTAATGGATGAGCAGTTCTTC. As protein: CASSLMDEQFF.